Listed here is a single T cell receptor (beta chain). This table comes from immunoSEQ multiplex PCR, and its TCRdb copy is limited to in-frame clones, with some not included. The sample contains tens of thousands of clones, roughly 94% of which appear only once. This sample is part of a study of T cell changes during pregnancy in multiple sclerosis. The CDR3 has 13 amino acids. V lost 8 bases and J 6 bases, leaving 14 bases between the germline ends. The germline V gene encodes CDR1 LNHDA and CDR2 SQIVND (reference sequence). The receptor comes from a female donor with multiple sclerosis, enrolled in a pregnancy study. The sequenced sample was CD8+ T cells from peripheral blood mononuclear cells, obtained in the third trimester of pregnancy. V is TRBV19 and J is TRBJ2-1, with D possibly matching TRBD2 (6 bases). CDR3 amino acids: CASGRDPINEQFF. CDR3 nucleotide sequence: TGTGCCAGTGGGCGGGACCCGATCAATGAGCAGTTCTTC.